A selection of T cell receptor beta chains follows, all from one sample in a study of T cells in Graves' hyperthyroidism and ophthalmopathy. TCRdb processed the multiplex PCR reads anew with MiXCR; each CDR3 protein has one entry. This table has 450,000 to 650,000 distinct CDR3 sequences, 20% to 25% appearing once. The sample taken for sequencing was blood. The receptors come from a young man with Graves' hyperthyroidism. Both conserved end residues are part of each CDR3. D genes are given only for firm matches. The size entry is marked missing in some rows and otherwise reads once, few, many or a size class.

clone size,D gene,V gene,CDR3 length,J gene,CDR3 protein,CDR3 DNA
-,-,TRBV6-1,14,TRBJ1-2,CASRTDRWGYGYTF,TGTGCCAGCAGAACGGACCGGTGGGGCTATGGCTACACCTTC
few,TRBD1,TRBV5-4,15,TRBJ2-2,CASSWGGQGNGELFF,TGTGCCAGCAGCTGGGGCGGACAGGGGAACGGGGAGCTGTTTTTT
few,TRBD2,TRBV12-3/TRBV12-4,19,TRBJ2-5,CASSLSWSSGGALKETQYF,TGTGCCAGCAGTTTATCCTGGAGTAGCGGGGGGGCCTTGAAAGAGACCCAGTACTTC
many,-,TRBV12-5,12,TRBJ1-1,CASGSGNTEAFF,TGTGCTAGTGGGTCCGGGAACACTGAAGCTTTCTTT
few,-,TRBV15,15,TRBJ1-1,CATSGPAGPNTEAFF,TGTGCCACCAGCGGCCCAGCAGGACCAAACACTGAAGCTTTCTTT
many,-,TRBV20-1,16,TRBJ2-3,CSARDKWVSSTDTQYF,TGCAGTGCTAGAGATAAATGGGTGTCTAGCACAGATACGCAGTATTTT
many,TRBD1,TRBV6-4,15,TRBJ2-2,CASSTGQGDTGELFF,TGTGCCAGCAGTACTGGACAGGGCGACACCGGGGAGCTGTTTTTT
many,-,TRBV28,14,TRBJ1-2,CASSLGGVGDGYTF,TGTGCCAGCAGCCTCGGCGGGGTGGGAGATGGCTACACCTTC
many,-,TRBV10-2,12,TRBJ1-2,CASSEGVRGYTF,TGCGCCAGCAGTGAAGGAGTACGCGGCTACACCTTC
-,-,TRBV28,16,TRBJ1-5,CVCSLYGLYSNQPQHF,TGTGTCTGCAGTTTGTATGGACTGTATAGCAATCAGCCCCAGCATTTT
many,-,TRBV12-3/TRBV12-4,15,TRBJ1-1,CASSLSPGDYTEAFF,TGTGCCAGCAGTTTAAGTCCCGGGGATTACACTGAAGCTTTCTTT
-,-,TRBV11-2,16,TRBJ1-1,CASSPQEAALNTEAFF,TGTGCCAGCAGCCCCCAGGAGGCAGCTCTGAACACTGAAGCTTTCTTT
few,-,TRBV6-4,13,TRBJ2-7,CASSSDRSYDQYF,TGTGCCAGCAGTTCGGACAGATCCTACGATCAGTACTTC
many,TRBD1,TRBV10-3,15,TRBJ1-1,CAIRGVTGLNTEAFF,TGTGCCATCCGGGGTGTGACAGGGCTTAACACTGAAGCTTTCTTT
-,TRBD2,TRBV7-2,14,TRBJ2-1,CASSEAGGPDEQFF,TGTGCCAGCAGCGAAGCGGGAGGGCCCGACGAGCAGTTCTTC
-,-,TRBV20-1,12,TRBJ1-1,CSAAAGNTEAFF,TGCAGTGCGGCTGCAGGGAACACTGAAGCTTTCTTT
many,-,TRBV12-3/TRBV12-4,12,TRBJ1-2,CASSQYLYGYTF,TGTGCCAGCAGTCAGTACTTATATGGCTACACCTTC
many,-,TRBV11-2,16,TRBJ1-1,CASSFNLGRVATEAFF,TGTGCCAGCAGTTTTAACCTCGGTAGGGTGGCAACTGAAGCTTTCTTT
many,-,TRBV12-3/TRBV12-4,14,TRBJ1-1,CASSWALRDTEAFF,TGTGCCAGCAGTTGGGCTCTTCGGGACACTGAAGCTTTCTTT
many,-,TRBV2,16,TRBJ2-7,CASSESTALISYEQYF,TGTGCCAGCAGTGAGTCGACAGCGCTAATCTCCTACGAGCAGTACTTC
many,-,TRBV6-1,12,TRBJ1-5,CASSARGQPQHF,TGTGCCAGCAGTGCCCGTGGTCAGCCCCAGCATTTT
many,-,TRBV6-1,17,TRBJ1-2,CASSEIAGSAEDYGYTF,TGTGCCAGCAGTGAAATCGCCGGGTCGGCAGAGGACTATGGCTACACCTTC
many,TRBD1,TRBV28,13,TRBJ1-2,CASSSTGGRGYTF,TGTGCCAGCAGTTCGACAGGGGGCAGGGGCTACACCTTC
many,-,TRBV19,15,TRBJ1-1,CASRLFARTNTEAFF,TGTGCCAGTAGACTATTCGCAAGAACGAACACTGAAGCTTTCTTT
-,TRBD2,TRBV27,16,TRBJ2-7,CASSFGLAGSFGEQYF,TGTGCCAGCAGTTTCGGTCTAGCGGGGAGTTTCGGTGAGCAGTACTTC
-,-,TRBV4-1,15,TRBJ1-1,CASSQSQGMNTEAFF,TGCGCCAGCAGCCAATCTCAAGGGATGAACACTGAAGCTTTCTTT